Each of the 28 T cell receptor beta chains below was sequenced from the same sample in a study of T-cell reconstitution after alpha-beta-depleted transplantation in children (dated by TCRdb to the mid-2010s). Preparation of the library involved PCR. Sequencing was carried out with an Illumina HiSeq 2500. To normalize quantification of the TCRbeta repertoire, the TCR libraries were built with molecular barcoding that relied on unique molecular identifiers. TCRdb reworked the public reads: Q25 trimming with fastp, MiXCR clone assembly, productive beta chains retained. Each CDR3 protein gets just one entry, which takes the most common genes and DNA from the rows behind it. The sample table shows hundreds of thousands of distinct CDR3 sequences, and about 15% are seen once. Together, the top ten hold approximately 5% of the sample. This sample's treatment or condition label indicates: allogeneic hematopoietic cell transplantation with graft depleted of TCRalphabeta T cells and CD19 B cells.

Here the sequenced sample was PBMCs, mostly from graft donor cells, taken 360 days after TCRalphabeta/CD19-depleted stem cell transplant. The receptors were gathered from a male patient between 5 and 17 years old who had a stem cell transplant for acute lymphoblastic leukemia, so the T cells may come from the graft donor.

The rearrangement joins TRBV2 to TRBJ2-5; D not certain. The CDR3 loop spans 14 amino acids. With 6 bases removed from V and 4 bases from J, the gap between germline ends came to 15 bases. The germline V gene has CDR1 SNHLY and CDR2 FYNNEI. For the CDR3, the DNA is TGTGCCAGCAGGAAGAGCTGGTTGGGAGAGACCCAGTACTTC. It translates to CASRKSWLGETQYF.

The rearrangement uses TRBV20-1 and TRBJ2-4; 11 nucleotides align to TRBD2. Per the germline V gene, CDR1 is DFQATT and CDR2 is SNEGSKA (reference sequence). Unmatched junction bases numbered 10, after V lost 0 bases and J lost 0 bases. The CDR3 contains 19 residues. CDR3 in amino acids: CSARDLVAGGPLAKNIQYF. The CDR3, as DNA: TGCAGTGCTAGAGATTTGGTAGCGGGGGGGCCGCTAGCCAAAAACATTCAGTACTTC.

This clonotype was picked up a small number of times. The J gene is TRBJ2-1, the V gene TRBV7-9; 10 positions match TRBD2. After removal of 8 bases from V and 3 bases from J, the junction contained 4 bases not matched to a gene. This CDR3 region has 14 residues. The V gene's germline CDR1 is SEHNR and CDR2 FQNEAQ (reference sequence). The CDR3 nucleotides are TGTGCCAGCTTCAAGCGGGAGGGCTACAATGAGCAGTTCTTC. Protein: CASFKREGYNEQFF.

The CDR3 spells CASSSNELAHWPVQETQYF. In nucleotides, the CDR3 is TGTGCCAGCAGCTCAAACGAACTAGCGCATTGGCCGGTCCAAGAGACCCAGTACTTC. The genes are TRBV11-1 and TRBJ2-5; 7 nucleotides line up with TRBD2. This CDR3 region has 19 residues. Germline CDR1 reads SGHAT; CDR2 reads FQDESV (reference sequence). V lost 4 bases, J lost 1 base, and 18 bases stayed unmatched. The variable domain in full, completed from reference TRBV11-1 and TRBJ2-5, reads EAEVAQSPRYKITEKSQAVAFWCDPISGHATLYWYRQILGQGPELLVQFQDESVVDDSQLPKDRFSAERLKGVDSTLKIQPAELGDSAMYLCASSSNELAHWPVQETQYFGPGTRLLVL.

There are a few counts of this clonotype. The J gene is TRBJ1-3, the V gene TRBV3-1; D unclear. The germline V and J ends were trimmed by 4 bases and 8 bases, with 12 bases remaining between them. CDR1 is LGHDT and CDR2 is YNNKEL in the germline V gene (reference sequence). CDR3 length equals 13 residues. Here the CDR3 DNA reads TGTGCCAGCAGCCCCAGGTCTACAGACACCATATATTTT. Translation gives CASSPRSTDTIYF.

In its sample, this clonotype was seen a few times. As DNA, the CDR3 is TGCAGCGTCTACACGGACTCTGGAAACACCATATATTTT. It translates to CSVYTDSGNTIYF. The chain employs TRBV29-1 and TRBJ1-3; no definite D call. In germline, CDR1 is SQVTM, CDR2 ANQGSEA. The CDR3 has 13 amino acids. The V end was cut by 6 bases, the J end by 0 bases, with 9 bases between.

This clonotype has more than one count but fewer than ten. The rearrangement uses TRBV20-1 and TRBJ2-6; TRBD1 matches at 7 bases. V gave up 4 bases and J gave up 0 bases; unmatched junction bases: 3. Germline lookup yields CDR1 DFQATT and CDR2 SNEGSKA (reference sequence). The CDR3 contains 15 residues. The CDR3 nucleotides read TGCAGTGCTACGGGACAGTTCTCTGGGGCCAACGTCCTGACTTTC. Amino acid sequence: CSATGQFSGANVLTF.

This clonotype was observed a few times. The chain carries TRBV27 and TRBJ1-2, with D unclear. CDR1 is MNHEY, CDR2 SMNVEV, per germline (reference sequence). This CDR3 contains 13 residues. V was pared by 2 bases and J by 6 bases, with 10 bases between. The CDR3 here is CASSLIGTDGYTF. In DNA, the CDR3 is TGTGCCAGCAGTTTAATCGGAACGGATGGCTACACCTTC.

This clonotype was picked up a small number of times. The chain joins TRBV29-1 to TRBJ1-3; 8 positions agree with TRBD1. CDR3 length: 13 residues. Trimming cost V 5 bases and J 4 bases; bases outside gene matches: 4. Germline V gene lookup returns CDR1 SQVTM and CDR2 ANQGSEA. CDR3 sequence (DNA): TGCAGCGTTCACGGACAGGGAGGAAACACCATATATTTT. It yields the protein CSVHGQGGNTIYF.

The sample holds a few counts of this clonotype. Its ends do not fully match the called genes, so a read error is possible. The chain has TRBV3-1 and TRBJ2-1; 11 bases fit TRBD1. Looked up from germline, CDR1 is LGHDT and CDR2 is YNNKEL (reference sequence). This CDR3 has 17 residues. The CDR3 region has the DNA TGTGCCAGCAGCCCGCTTAGGACAGGGGGCCTTTACAGTGAGCAGTTCTTC. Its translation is CASSPLRTGGLYSEQFF.

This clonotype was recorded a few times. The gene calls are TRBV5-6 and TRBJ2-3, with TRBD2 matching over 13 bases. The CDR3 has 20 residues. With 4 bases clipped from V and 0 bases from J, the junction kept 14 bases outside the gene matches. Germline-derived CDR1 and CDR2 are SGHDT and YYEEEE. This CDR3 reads CASSPTEGLAGWRSTDTQYF. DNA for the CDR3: TGTGCCAGCAGCCCTACCGAGGGACTAGCGGGATGGAGAAGCACAGATACGCAGTATTTT.

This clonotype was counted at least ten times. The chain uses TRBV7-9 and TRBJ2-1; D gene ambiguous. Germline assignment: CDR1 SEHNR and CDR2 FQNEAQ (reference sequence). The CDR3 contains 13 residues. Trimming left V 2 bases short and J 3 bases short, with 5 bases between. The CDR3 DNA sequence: TGTGCCAGCAGCTTATACAGCTACAATGAGCAGTTCTTC. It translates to CASSLYSYNEQFF.

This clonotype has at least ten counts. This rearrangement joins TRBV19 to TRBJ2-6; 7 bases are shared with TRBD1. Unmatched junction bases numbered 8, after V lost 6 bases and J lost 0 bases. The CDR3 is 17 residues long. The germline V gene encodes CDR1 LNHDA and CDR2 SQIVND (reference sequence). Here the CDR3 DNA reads TGTGCCAGTAGCCTAACAGGGGCGACCTCTGGGGCCAACGTCCTGACTTTC. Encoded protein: CASSLTGATSGANVLTF.

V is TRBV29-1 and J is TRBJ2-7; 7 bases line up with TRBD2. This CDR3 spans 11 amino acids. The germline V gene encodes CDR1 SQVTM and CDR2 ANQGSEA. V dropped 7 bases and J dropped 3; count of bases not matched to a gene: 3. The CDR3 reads CSAGDYYEQYF. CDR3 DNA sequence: TGCAGCGCCGGGGACTACTACGAGCAGTACTTC.

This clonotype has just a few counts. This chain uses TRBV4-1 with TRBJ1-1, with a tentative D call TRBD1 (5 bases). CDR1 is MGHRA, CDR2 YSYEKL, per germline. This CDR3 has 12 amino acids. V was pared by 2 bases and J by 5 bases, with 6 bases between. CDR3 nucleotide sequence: TGCGCCAGCAGCCAACAGGGTACTGAAGCTTTCTTT. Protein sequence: CASSQQGTEAFF.

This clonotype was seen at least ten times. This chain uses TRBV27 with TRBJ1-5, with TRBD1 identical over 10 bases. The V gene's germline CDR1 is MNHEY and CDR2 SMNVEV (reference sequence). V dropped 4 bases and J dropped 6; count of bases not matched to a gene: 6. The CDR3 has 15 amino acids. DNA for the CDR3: TGTGCCAGCAGTTCGGGACAGGGGTTGGGTCAGCCCCAGCATTTT. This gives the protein CASSSGQGLGQPQHF.

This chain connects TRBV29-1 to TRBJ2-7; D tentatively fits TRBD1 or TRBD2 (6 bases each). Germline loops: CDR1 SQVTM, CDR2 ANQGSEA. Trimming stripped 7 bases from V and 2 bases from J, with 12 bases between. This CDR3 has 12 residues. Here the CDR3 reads CSAKGGAYEQYF. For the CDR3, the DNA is TGCAGCGCGAAGGGGGGTGCCTACGAGCAGTACTTC.

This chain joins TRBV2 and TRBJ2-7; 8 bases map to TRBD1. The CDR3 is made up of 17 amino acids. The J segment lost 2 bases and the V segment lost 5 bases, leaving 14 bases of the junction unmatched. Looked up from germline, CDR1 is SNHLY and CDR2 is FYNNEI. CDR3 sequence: CASSTGLWTGNPYEQYF. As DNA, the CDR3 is TGTGCCAGCAGTACCGGACTCTGGACAGGGAATCCCTACGAGCAGTACTTC.

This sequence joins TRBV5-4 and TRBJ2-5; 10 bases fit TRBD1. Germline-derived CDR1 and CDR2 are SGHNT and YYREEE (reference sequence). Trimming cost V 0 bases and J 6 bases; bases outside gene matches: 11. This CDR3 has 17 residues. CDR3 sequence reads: CASSLASLGTGVQTQYF. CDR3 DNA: TGTGCCAGCAGCTTGGCCTCTTTAGGGACAGGGGTCCAGACCCAGTACTTC. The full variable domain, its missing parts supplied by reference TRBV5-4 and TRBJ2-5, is ETGVTQSPTHLIKTRGQQVTLRCSSQSGHNTVSWYQQALGQGPQFIFQYYREEENGRGNFPPRFSGLQFPNYSSELNVNALELDDSALYLCASSLASLGTGVQTQYFGPGTRLLVL.

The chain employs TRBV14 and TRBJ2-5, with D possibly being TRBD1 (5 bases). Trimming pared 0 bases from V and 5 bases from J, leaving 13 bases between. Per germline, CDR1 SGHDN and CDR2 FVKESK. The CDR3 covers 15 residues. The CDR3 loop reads CASSQDPRVGETQYF. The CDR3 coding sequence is TGTGCCAGCAGCCAAGACCCCAGGGTCGGGGAGACCCAGTACTTC.

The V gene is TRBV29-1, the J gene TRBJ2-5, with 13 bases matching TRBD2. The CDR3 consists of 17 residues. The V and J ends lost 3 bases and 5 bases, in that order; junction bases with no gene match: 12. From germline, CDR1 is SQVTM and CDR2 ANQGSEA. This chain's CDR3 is CSVDNPGLAGAEETQYF. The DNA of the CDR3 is TGCAGCGTTGATAACCCTGGACTAGCGGGAGCGGAGGAGACCCAGTACTTC.

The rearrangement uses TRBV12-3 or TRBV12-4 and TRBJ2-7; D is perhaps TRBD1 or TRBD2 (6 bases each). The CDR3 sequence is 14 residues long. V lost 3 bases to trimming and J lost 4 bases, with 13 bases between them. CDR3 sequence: CASSFGGPEYEQYF. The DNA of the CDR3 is TGTGCCAGCAGTTTCGGGGGCCCTGAGTACGAGCAGTACTTC.

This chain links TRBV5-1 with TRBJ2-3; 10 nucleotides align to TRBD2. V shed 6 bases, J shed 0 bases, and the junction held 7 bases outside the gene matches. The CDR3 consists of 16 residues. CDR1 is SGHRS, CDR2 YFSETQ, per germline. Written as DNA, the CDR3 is TGCGCCAGCAACCAAGGACTAGCGGCTAGCACAGATACGCAGTATTTT. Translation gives CASNQGLAASTDTQYF.

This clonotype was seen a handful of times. The CDR3, as DNA: TGTGCCAGCAGCTTCCGAATGGGGGAGCTGTTTTTT. This encodes CASSFRMGELFF. V is TRBV7-9 and J is TRBJ2-2; D uncertain. The CDR3 runs to 12 residues. V shed 3 bases and J shed 8 bases, with 7 bases lying between them. Germline-derived CDR1 and CDR2 are SEHNR and FQNEAQ (reference sequence).

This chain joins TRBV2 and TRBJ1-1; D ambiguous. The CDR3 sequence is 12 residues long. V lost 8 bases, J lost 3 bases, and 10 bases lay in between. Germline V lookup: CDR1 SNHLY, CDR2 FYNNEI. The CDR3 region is CASWEGHTEAFF. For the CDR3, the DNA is TGTGCCAGCTGGGAGGGCCACACTGAAGCTTTCTTT. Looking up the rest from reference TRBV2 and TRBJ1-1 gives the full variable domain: EPEVTQTPSHQVTQMGQEVILRCVPISNHLYFYWYRQILGQKVEFLVSFYNNEISEKSEIFDDQFSVERPDGSNFTLKIRSTKLEDSAMYFCASWEGHTEAFFGQGTRLTVV.

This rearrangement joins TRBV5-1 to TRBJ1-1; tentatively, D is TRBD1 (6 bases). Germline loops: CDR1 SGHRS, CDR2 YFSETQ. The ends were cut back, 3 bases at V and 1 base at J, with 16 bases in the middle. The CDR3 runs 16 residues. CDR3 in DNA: TGCGCCAGCAGCTCCGGGACACTGATTAAGAACACTGAAGCTTTCTTT. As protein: CASSSGTLIKNTEAFF.

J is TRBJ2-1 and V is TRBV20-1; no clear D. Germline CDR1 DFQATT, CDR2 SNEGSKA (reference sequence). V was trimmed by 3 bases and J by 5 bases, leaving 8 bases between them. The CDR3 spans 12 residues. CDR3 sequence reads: CSASRDHNEQFF. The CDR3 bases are TGCAGTGCTAGCCGCGACCACAATGAGCAGTTCTTC.

The CDR3 DNA sequence: TGTGCCAGCAGCCTAGACGGGAACTTCTACGAGCAGTACTTC. This sequence encodes CASSLDGNFYEQYF. The chain employs TRBV7-9 and TRBJ2-7, with D possibly matching TRBD2 (5 bases). The CDR3 loop spans 14 amino acids. Trimming took 5 bases from V and 3 from J, leaving 14 bases between them. Germline assignment: CDR1 SEHNR and CDR2 FQNEAQ (reference sequence).